Listed here is a single T cell receptor (beta chain). This clone was seen more than once but under ten times. Its antigen is not yet known. No much larger clone exists at a distance of one base, and base qualities are not known. Participants in the prospective study were aged 18 to 89 years, lived in 20 to 25 United States geographic areas, and enrolled through a virtual design. In the prospective study, participants were assigned to cohorts based on the clinical history participants reported in a screening survey and a study questionnaire. Recovered participants in ImmuneRACE Cohort 3 were defined as having two consecutive negative NP/OP PCR tests, clearance from a healthcare professional, or resolution of symptoms. In the prospective study, whole blood, serum and a nasopharyngeal or oropharyngeal swab were collected from each participant by mobile phlebotomists. Over a roughly two-month period, participants in the prospective study had the option of providing additional blood draws and questionnaires. Before DNA extraction, prospective study blood samples were shipped either frozen or at room temperature.

These data are taken from a study of blood T cell repertoires in COVID-19 (dated by TCRdb to about 2020). Some background on the complete study: Samples from collaborators originated in the United States, Italy and Spain and spanned both the acute and convalescent phases of COVID-19. The repertoires were released in a freely available public database intended as a resource for research on the immune response to SARS-CoV-2. The samples were drawn from the first 160 participants of the ongoing ImmuneRACE study and from more than 1,000 subjects provided by 6 global collaborators. Deeply sampled blood TCRbeta repertoires from subjects exposed to, actively infected with, or recovered from COVID-19 were included in the dataset. Nearly every sample came with metadata listing a de-identified subject ID, COVID-19 status, age in years and sex. Where available, HLA class I and class II types were taken from metadata supplied by the sample provider and were not determined by assay-based typing. The material from the prospective study consisted of cDNA or gDNA derived from T cells, B-cell-depleted T cells, or PBMCs. Overall study outcomes, separate from this receptor: Clinical and demographic metadata were provided uncurated, with the amount varying by source and participant.

The germline V gene (reference sequence) sets CDR1 to SEHNR and CDR2 to FQNEAQ. At the junction V is shortened by 7 bases and J by 2 bases, with 5 bases in between. From the cysteine up to the phenylalanine, the CDR3 has a length of 11 residues. CDR3 DNA is the only sequence kept; it has 33 bases, read in frame from the first base. The immunoSEQ Assay, a bias-controlled multiplex PCR, was used to amplify TCRbeta CDR3 regions from genomic DNA. For the original study's pipeline: The number of nucleated cells in each sample was estimated by amplification of reference gene primers within the assay. To quantify the absolute abundance of each unique TCRbeta CDR3 rearrangement, sequence reads were collapsed and filtered. For each sample, productive Simpson clonality was calculated by taking the square root of Simpson's diversity index across productive rearrangements. TCRdb mirrors the immuneACCESS table, restricted to in-frame sequences. Some clones are absent from its copies; in checked studies, under half trace to an unresolved V gene, and the reason for the others is unknown. V and J calls and clone size are as listed in that table; D and trimming were resolved from the DNA. The sample table lists more than 200,000 clones, 70% to 90% of them with a count of one. The ten most abundant clones make up more than 10% of the sample.

The sequence joins TRBV7-9 to TRBJ2-5; a weak D assignment points to TRBD1 (5 bases agree). What was sequenced was PBMCs or T cells enriched from blood (not recorded which). The source of this sequence is a man under 40 who had recovered from COVID-19. The DNA is as follows: TGTGCCAGCAAGGGGCAAGAGACCCAGTACTTC. Its amino acids are CASKGQETQYF.